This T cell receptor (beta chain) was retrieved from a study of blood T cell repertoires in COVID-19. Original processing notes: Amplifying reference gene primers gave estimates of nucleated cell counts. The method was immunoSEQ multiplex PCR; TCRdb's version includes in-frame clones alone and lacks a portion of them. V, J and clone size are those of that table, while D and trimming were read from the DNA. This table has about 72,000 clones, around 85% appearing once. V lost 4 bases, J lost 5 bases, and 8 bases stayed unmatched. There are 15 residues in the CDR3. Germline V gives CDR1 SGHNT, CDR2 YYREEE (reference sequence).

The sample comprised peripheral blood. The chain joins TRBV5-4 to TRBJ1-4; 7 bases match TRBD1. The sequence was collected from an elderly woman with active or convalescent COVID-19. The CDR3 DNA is TGTGCCAGCAGCGGCCCGGGACAGAAAAATGAAAAACTGTTTTTT. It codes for CASSGPGQKNEKLFF.